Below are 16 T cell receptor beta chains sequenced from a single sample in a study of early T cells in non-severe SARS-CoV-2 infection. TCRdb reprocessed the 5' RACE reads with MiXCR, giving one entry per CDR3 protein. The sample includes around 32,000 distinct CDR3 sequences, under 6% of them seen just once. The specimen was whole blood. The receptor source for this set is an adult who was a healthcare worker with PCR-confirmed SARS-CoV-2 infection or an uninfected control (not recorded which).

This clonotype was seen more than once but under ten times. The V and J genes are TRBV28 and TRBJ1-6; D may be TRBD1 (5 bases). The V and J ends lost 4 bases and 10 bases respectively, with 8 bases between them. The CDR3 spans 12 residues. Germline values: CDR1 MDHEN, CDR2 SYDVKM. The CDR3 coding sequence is TGTGCCAGCAGTTATTGGGGGTCACCCCTCCACTTT. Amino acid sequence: CASSYWGSPLHF.

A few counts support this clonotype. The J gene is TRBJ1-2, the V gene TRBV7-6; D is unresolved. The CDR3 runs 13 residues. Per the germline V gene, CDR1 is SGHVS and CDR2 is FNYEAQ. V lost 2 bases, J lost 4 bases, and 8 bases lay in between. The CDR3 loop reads CASSLSGSYGYTF. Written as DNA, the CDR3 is TGTGCCAGCAGCTTATCGGGGAGCTATGGCTACACCTTC.

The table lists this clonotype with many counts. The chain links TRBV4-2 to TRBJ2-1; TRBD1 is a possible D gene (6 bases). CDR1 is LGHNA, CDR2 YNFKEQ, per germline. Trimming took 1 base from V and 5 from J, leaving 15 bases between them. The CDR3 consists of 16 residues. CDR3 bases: TGTGCCAGCAGCCAAGTGGGGCAGGGGATGGACAATGAGCAGTTCTTC. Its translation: CASSQVGQGMDNEQFF.

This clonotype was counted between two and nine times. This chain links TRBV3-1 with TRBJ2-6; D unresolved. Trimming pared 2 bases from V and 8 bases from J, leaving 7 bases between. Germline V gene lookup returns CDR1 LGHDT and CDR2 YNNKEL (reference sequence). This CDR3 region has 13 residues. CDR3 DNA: TGTGCCAGCAGCCAACGTACTACCAACGTCCTGACTTTC. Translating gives CASSQRTTNVLTF.

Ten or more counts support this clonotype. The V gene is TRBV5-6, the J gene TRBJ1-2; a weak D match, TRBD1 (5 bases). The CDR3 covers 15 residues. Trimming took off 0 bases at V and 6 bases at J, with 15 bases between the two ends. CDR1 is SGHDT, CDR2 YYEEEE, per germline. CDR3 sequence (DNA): TGTGCCAGCAGCTTGGCCCCCCCTGCCAGGGATGGCTACACCTTC. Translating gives CASSLAPPARDGYTF.

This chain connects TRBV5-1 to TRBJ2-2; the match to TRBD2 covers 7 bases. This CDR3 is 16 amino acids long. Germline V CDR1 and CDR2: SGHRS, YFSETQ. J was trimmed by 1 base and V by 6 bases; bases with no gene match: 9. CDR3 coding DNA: TGCGCCAGCACCTCCTGGGAGGGTCTGAACACCGGGGAGCTGTTTTTT. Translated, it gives CASTSWEGLNTGELFF.

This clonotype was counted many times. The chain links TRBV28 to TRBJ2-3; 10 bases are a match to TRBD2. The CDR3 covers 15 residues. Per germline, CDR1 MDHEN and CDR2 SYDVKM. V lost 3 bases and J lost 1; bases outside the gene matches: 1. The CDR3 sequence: CASSFLAGGTDTQYF. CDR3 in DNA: TGTGCCAGCAGTTTCCTAGCGGGGGGCACAGATACGCAGTATTTT. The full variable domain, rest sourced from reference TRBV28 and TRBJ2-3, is DVKVTQSSRYLVKRTGEKVFLECVQDMDHENMFWYRQDPGLGLRLIYFSYDVKMKEKGDIPEGYSVSREKKERFSLILESASTNQTSMYLCASSFLAGGTDTQYFGPGTRLTVL.

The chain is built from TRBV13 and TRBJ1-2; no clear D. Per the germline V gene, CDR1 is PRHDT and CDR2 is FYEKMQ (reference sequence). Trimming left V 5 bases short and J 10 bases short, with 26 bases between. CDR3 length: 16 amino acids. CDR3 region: CASSASSGPGGHDYTF. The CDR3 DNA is TGTGCCAGCAGCGCATCATCCGGGCCAGGAGGCCATGACTACACCTTC.

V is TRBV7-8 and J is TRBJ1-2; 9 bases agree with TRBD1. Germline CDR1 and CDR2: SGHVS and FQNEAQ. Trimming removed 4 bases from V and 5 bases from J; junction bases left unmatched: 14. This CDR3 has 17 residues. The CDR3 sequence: CASSSTRTGGARYGYTF. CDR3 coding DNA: TGTGCCAGCAGCTCAACCCGAACAGGGGGCGCACGGTATGGCTACACCTTC.

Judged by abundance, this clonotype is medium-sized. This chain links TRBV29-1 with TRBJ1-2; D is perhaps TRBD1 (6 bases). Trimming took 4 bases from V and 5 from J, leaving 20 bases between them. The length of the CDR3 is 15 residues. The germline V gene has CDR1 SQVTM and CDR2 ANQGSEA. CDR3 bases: TGCAGCGTTGCAGGGGCAGGGAAGTTTGGGTATGGCTACACCTTC. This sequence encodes CSVAGAGKFGYGYTF.

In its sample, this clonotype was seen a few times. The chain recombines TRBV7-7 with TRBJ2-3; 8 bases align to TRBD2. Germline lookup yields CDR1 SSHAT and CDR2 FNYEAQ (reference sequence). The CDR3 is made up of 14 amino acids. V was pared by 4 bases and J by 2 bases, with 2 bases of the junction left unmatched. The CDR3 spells CASSSTSATDTQYF. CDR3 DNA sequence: TGTGCCAGCAGCTCGACTAGCGCCACAGATACGCAGTATTTT. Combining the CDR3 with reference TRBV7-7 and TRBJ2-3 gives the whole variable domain GAGVSQSPRYKVTKRGQDVTLRCDPISSHATLYWYQQALGQGPEFLTYFNYEAQPDKSGLPSDRFSAERPEGSISTLTIQRTEQRDSAMYRCASSSTSATDTQYFGPGTRLTVL.

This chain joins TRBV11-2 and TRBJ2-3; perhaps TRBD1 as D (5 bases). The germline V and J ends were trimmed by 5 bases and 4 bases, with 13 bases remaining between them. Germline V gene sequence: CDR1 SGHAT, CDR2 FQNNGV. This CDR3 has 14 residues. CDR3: CASSPGARADTQYF. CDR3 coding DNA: TGTGCCAGCAGCCCTGGGGCTAGGGCAGATACGCAGTATTTT.

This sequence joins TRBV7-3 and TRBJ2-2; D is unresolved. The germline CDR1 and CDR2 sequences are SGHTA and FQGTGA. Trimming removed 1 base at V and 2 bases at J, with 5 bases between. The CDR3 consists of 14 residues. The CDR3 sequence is CASSLRGNTGELFF. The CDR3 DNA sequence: TGTGCCAGCAGCTTAAGGGGTAACACCGGGGAGCTGTTTTTT.

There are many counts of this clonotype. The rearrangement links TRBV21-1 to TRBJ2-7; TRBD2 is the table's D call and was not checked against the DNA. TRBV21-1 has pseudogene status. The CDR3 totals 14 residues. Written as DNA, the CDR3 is TGTGCCAGCCCTACCGGGACTCCTAGCTACGAGCAGTACTTC. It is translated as CASPTGTPSYEQYF.

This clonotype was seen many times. DNA of the CDR3: TGCGCCAGCAGTATTCTAGCGGGGGGGCGGGCAGATACGCAGTATTTT. Translation: CASSILAGGRADTQYF. This chain joins TRBV4-3 and TRBJ2-3, with 12 bases fitting TRBD2. CDR1 is LGHNA, CDR2 YSLEER, per germline. V lost 6 bases and J lost 4; bases outside the gene matches: 8. The CDR3 runs to 16 residues.

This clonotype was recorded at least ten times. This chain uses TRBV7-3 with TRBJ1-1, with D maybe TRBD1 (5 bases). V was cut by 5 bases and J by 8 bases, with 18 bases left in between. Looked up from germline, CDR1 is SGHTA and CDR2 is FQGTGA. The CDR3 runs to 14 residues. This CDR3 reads CASSPTGGRGEAFF. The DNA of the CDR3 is TGTGCCAGCAGCCCCACCGGGGGAAGGGGAGAAGCTTTCTTT.